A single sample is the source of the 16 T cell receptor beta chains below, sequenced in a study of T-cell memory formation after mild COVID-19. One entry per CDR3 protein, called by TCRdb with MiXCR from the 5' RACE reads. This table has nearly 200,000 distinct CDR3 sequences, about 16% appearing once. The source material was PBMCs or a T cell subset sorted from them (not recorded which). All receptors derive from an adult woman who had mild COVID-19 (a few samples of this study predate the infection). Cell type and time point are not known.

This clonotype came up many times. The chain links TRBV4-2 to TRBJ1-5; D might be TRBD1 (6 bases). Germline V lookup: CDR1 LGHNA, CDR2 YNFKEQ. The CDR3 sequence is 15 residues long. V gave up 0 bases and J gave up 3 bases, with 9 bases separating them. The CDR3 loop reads CASSQDGGANQPQHF. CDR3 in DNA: TGTGCCAGCAGCCAAGACGGGGGGGCCAATCAGCCCCAGCATTTT.

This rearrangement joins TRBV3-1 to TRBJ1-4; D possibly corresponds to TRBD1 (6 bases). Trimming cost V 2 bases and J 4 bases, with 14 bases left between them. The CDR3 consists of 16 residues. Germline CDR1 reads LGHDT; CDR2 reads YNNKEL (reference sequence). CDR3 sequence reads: CASSQREGGVNEKLFF. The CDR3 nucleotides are TGTGCCAGCAGCCAAAGAGAGGGGGGAGTTAATGAAAAACTGTTTTTT.

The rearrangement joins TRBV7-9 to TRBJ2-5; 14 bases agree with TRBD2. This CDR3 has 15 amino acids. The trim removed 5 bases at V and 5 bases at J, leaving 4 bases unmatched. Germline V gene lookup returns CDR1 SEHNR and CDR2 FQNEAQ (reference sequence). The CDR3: CASSTGTSGSETQYF. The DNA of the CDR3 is TGTGCCAGCAGCACCGGGACTAGCGGGAGTGAGACCCAGTACTTC.

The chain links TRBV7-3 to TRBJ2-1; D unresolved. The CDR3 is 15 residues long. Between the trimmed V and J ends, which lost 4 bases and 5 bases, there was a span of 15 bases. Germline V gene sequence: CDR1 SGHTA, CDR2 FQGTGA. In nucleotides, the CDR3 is TGTGCCAGCAGCTCCGACTTGAGAACGAACAATGAGCAGTTCTTC. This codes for CASSSDLRTNNEQFF.

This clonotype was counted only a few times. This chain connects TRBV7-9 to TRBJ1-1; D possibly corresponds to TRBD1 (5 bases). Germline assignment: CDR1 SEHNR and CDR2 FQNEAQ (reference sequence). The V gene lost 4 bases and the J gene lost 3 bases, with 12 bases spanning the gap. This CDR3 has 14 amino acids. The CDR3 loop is CASSSRGGDTEAFF. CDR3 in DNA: TGTGCCAGCAGCTCTCGGGGAGGGGACACTGAAGCTTTCTTT.

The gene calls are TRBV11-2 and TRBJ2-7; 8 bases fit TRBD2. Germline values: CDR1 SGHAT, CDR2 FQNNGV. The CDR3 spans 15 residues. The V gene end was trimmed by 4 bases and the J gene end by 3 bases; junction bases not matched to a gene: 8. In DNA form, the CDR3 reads TGTGCCAGCAGCTCCGTGAAGGCGGGAGGCTACGAGCAGTACTTC. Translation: CASSSVKAGGYEQYF.

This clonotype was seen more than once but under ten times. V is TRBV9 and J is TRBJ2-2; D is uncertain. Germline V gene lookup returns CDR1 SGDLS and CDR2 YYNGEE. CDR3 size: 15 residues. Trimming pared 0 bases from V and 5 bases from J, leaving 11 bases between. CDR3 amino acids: CASSVVPGGTGELFF. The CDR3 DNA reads TGTGCCAGCAGCGTAGTCCCGGGTGGAACCGGGGAGCTGTTTTTT.

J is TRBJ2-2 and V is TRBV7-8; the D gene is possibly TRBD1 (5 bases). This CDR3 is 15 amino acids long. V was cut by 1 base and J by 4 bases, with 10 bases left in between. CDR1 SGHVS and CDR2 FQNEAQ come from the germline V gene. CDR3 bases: TGTGCCAGCAGCTTAGGACTCAGGGTCACCGGGGAGCTGTTTTTT. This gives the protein CASSLGLRVTGELFF.

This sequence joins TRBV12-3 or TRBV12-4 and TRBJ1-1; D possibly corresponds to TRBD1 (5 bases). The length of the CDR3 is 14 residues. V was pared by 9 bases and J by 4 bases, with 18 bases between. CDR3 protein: CASHGGARVTEAFF. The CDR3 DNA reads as TGTGCCAGTCATGGAGGGGCTCGAGTCACTGAAGCTTTCTTT.

The CDR3 is CASSSPRTLNYGYTF. In DNA, the CDR3 is TGTGCCAGCAGCTCCCCACGGACCCTGAACTATGGCTACACCTTC. V is TRBV7-9 and J is TRBJ1-2; D is uncertain. Germline V gene data show CDR1 as SEHNR and CDR2 as FQNEAQ (reference sequence). V was shortened by 4 bases and J by 2 bases, with 14 bases between the two germline ends. CDR3 size: 15 residues.

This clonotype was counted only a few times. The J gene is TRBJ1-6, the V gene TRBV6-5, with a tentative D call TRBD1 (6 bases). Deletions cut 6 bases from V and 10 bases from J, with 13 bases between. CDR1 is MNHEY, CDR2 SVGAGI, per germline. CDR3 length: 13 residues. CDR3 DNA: TGTGCCAGCAGCAAACGACAGGAATCACCCCTCCACTTT. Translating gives CASSKRQESPLHF.

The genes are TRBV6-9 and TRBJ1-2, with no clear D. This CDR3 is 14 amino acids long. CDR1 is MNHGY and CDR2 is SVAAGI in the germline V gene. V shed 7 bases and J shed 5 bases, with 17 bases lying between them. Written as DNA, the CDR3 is TGTGCCAGCAATCACCTCGGCAGAGCTTATGGCTACACCTTC. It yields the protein CASNHLGRAYGYTF.

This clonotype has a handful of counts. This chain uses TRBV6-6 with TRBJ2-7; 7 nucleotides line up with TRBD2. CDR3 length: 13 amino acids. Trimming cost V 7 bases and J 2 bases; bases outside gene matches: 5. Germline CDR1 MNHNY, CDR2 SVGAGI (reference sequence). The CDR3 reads CASTLADTYEQYF. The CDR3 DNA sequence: TGTGCCAGCACCCTAGCGGATACCTACGAGCAGTACTTC.

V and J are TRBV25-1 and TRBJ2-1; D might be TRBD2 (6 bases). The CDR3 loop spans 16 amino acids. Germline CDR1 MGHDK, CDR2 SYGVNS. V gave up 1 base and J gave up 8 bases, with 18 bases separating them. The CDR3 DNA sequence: TGTGCCAGCAGTGAATTAGGAGGGAGGTCGGTTGATGAGCAGTTCTTC. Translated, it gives CASSELGGRSVDEQFF.

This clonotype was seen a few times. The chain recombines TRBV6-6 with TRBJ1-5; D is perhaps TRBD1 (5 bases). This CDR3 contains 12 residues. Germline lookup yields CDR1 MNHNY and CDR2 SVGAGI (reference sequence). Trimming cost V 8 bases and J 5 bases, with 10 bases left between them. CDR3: CASRRGDQPQHF. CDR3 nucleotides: TGTGCCAGCCGTAGAGGGGATCAGCCCCAGCATTTT.

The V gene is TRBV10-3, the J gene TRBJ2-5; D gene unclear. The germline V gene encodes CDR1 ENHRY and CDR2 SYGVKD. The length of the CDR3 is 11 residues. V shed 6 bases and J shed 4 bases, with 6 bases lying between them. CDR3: CAIRAGETQYF. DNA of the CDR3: TGTGCCATCAGGGCCGGAGAGACCCAGTACTTC.